Listed here are 5 T cell receptor beta chains from one sample, sequenced in a study of blood T cell repertoires in COVID-19. The method was immunoSEQ multiplex PCR; TCRdb's version includes in-frame clones alone and lacks a portion of them. Here the sample spans around 130,000 clones, roughly 84% being singletons. The sample comprised peripheral blood. The receptors shown here come from a man aged 55 to 70 with acute or convalescent COVID-19.

The rearrangement uses TRBV7-2 and TRBJ2-1, with TRBD2 matching over 12 bases. The CDR3 has 16 amino acids. J was trimmed by 2 bases and V by 5 bases; bases with no gene match: 4. From germline, CDR1 is SGHTA and CDR2 FQGNSA. This CDR3 is CASSHSSGRAYNEQFF. Written as DNA, the CDR3 is TGTGCCAGCAGCCACTCTAGCGGGAGGGCCTACAATGAGCAGTTCTTC.

The rearrangement links TRBV6-5 to TRBJ2-1; 14 positions match TRBD2. This CDR3 has 16 amino acids. V lost 0 bases and J lost 6; bases outside the gene matches: 1. From germline, CDR1 is MNHEY and CDR2 SVGAGI. CDR3 amino acids: CASSYSGLAGGNEQFF. The CDR3 DNA sequence: TGTGCCAGCAGTTACTCCGGACTAGCGGGAGGCAATGAGCAGTTCTTC.

This chain uses TRBV14 with TRBJ2-7; no reliable D call. V was trimmed by 8 bases and J by 1 base, leaving 12 bases between them. CDR1 is SGHDN, CDR2 FVKESK, per germline. The CDR3 contains 13 residues. The CDR3 bases are TGTGCCAGCCGCAAACACGGGTCCTACGAGCAGTACTTC. Its protein is CASRKHGSYEQYF.

CDR3 nucleotide sequence: TGTGCCAGCAGCGGACGACTAGCGCTACAAGAGACCCAGTACTTC. Translating it yields CASSGRLALQETQYF. The chain has TRBV7-2 and TRBJ2-5, with 8 bases matching TRBD2. The CDR3 extends over 15 amino acids. V shed 5 bases and J 2 bases; nucleotides not matched to a gene: 7. Germline CDR1 reads SGHTA; CDR2 reads FQGNSA. The full variable domain, rest sourced from reference TRBV7-2 and TRBJ2-5, is GAGVSQSPSNKVTEKGKDVELRCDPISGHTALYWYRQSLGQGLEFLIYFQGNSAPDKSGLPSDRFSAERTGGSVSTLTIQRTQQEDSAVYLCASSGRLALQETQYFGPGTRLLVL.

The V and J genes are TRBV11-1 and TRBJ2-7; 7 bases map to TRBD1. The CDR3 extends over 13 amino acids. Germline assignment: CDR1 SGHAT and CDR2 FQDESV (reference sequence). Trimming removed 4 bases from V and 4 bases from J; junction bases left unmatched: 4. DNA for the CDR3: TGTGCCAGCAGCTCTAACAGGGGTTACGAGCAGTACTTC. Amino acid sequence: CASSSNRGYEQYF.